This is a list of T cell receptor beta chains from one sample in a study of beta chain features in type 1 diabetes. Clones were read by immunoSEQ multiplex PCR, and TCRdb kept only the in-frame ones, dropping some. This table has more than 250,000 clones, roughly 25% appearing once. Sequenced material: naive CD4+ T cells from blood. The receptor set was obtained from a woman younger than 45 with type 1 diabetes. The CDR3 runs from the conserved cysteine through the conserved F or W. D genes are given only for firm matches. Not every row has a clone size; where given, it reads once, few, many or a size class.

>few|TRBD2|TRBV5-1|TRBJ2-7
TGCGCCAGCAGCCCGAGAGCGGGAGACTACGAGCAGTACTTC
CASSPRAGDYEQYF
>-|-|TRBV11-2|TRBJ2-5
TGTGCCAGCAGCCCACCAGGCGGGGAGACCCAGTACTTC
CASSPPGGETQYF
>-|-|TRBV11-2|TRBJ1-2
TGTGCCAGCAGCGACGGGACTTATGGCTACACCTTC
CASSDGTYGYTF
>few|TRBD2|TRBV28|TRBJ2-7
TGTGCCAGCAGTTTAGGCGGGAGGACCTACGAGCAGTACTTC
CASSLGGRTYEQYF
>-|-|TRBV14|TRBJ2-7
TGTGCCAGCAGCCAAGATGAATCAACGGTTTCATACGAGCAGTACTTC
CASSQDESTVSYEQYF
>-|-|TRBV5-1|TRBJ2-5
TGCGCCAGCAGCCAGGTGGCGGGGCCGGAGACCCAGTACTTC
CASSQVAGPETQYF
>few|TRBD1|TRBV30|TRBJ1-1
TGTGCCTGGAGTCAGACAGGGGGAAGCACTGAAGCTTTCTTT
CAWSQTGGSTEAFF
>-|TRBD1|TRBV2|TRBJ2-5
TGTGCCAGCAGTCCGGACAGGGTTGAGACCCAGTACTTC
CASSPDRVETQYF
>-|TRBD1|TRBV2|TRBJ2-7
TGTGCCAGCAGCGAAGCGCCCCCCTCGGCCAGGGGGCAGGACGAGCAGTACTTC
CASSEAPPSARGQDEQYF
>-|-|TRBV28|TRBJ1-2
TGTGCCAGCAGTTTACCAGGGGTGATCTACACCTTC
CASSLPGVIYTF
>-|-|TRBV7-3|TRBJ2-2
TGTGCCAGCAGGCCGGGACTCGCGAACACCGGGGAGCTGTTTTTT
CASRPGLANTGELFF
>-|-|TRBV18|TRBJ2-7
TGTGCCAGCTCGCTTCAGGATTCCTACGAGCAGTACTTC
CASSLQDSYEQYF
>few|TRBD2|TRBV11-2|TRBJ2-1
TGTGCCAGCAGCTTACGGCGGGAGAACAATGAGCAGTTCTTC
CASSLRRENNEQFF
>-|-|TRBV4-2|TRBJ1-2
TGTGCCAGCAGCCACAATTCCGTGACAGCGAACTATGGCTACACCTTC
CASSHNSVTANYGYTF
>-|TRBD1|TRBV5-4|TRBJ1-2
TGTGCCAGCAGCTTGAATGTGGGACAGGGAGACTATGGCTACACCTTC
CASSLNVGQGDYGYTF
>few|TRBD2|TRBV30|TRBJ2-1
TGTGCCTGGATACCGTGGACTAGCGGTTCAAATGAGCAGTTCTTC
CAWIPWTSGSNEQFF
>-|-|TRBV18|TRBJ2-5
TGTGCCAGCTCACCGGAGGACCTCCAAGAGACCCAGTACTTC
CASSPEDLQETQYF
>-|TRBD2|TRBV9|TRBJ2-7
TGTGCCAGCAGCCCGGGACTAGCGGGAGGGCCTCGGGAGCAGTACTTC
CASSPGLAGGPREQYF
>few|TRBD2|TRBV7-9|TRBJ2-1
TGTGCCAGCAGCTTCGGGACTAGCCGGTCGGATGAGCAGTTCTTC
CASSFGTSRSDEQFF
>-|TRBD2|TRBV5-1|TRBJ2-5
TGCGCCAGCAGTCGAAAGGGAGGGGAAGAGACCCAGTACTTC
CASSRKGGEETQYF
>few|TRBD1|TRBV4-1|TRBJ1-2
TGCGCCAGCAGCCACCGGGGACAGGACTATGGCTACACCTTC
CASSHRGQDYGYTF
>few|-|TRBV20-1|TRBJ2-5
TGCAGTGCTATCTCTCAAGAGACCCAGTACTTC
CSAISQETQYF
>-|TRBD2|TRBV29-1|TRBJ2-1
TGCAGCGCCGGGACTAGCGGGATTTTCAATGAGCAGTTCTTC
CSAGTSGIFNEQFF
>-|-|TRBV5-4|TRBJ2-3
TGTGCCAGCAGCCCCGGACTGTCCACTAGCACAGATACGCAGTATTTT
CASSPGLSTSTDTQYF